This T cell receptor (beta chain) was found in a study of persistence of HIV-infected CD4 T cells. V was pared by 6 bases and J by 6 bases, with 5 bases of the junction left unmatched. This CDR3 is 13 amino acids long. Germline CDR1 is MNHEY and CDR2 is SVGAGI. The libraries were made with immunoSEQ version 4 in survey mode. Using immunoSEQ multiplex PCR, the repertoire was profiled, and TCRdb retains in-frame clones only, with some absent. The sample records tens of thousands of clones, roughly 87% being singletons. Cells were stimulated nonspecifically with anti-CD3/anti-CD28 magnetic beads. Sorting of responding CD4+ T cells relied on upregulated CD40 ligand together with CD69. Undetectable plasma HIV-1 RNA below 50 copies/mL lasted at least 4 years. Donors had CD4+ T cell counts above 400 cells/uL and were CMV-seropositive. Stimulated PBMCs had first been depleted of CD8+ T cells. Study-wide results and caveats: Compared with CD3/CD28-stimulated cells, CMV- and Gag-responding cells showed lower TCRbeta richness.

On this clone itself: The target antigen is unknown.

The chain employs TRBV6-5 and TRBJ1-2; 9 nucleotides align to TRBD1. The clonotype originates from an adult man with HIV who was CMV-seropositive. The sample here was CD4+ T cells sorted from PBMCs after 18-hour stimulation, taken from a patient who received antiretroviral therapy. CDR3 in DNA: TGTGCCAGCAGAAACAGGGGGCAGGATGGCTACACCTTC. Its protein is CASRNRGQDGYTF.